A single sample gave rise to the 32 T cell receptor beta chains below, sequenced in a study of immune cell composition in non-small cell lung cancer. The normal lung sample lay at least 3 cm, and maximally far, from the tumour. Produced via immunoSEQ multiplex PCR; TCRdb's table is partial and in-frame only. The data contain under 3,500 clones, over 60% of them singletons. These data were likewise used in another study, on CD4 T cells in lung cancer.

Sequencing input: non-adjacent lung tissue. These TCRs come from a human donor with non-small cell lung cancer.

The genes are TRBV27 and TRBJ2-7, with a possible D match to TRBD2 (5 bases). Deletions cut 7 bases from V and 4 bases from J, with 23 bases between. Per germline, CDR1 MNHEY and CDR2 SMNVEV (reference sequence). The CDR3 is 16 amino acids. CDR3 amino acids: CASISILRETSYEQYV. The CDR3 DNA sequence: TGTGCCAGCATCTCAATCCTGAGGGAGACTTCGTACGAGCAGTACGTC.

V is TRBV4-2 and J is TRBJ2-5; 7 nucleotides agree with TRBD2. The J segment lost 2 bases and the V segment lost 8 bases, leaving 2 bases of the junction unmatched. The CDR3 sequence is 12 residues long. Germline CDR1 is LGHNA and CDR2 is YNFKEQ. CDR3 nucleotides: TGTGCCAGCCAGCGGGGACAAGAGACCCAGTACTTC. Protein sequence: CASQRGQETQYF.

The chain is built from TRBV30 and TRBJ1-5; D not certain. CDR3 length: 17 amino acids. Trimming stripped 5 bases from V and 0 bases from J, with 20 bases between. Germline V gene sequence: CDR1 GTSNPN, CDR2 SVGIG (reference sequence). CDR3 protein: CAWGSWAVRDSNQPQHF. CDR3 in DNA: TGTGCCTGGGGTAGTTGGGCAGTCAGAGATAGCAATCAGCCCCAGCATTTT.

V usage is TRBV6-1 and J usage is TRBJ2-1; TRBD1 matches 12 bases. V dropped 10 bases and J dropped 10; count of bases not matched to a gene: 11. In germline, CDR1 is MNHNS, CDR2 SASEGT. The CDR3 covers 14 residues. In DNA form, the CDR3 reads TGTGCCACCATAAGGGACAGGGGGCCTCGGGAGCAGTTCTTC. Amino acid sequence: CATIRDRGPREQFF.

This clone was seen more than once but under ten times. CDR3 protein: CATRERVGEQFF. CDR3 DNA sequence: TGTGCCACCCGGGAAAGGGTAGGTGAGCAGTTCTTC. J is TRBJ2-1 and V is TRBV19; weak D call: TRBD2 (5 bases). CDR1 is LNHDA and CDR2 is SQIVND in the germline V gene (reference sequence). The CDR3 is made up of 12 amino acids. With 10 bases removed from V and 9 bases from J, the gap between germline ends came to 16 bases.

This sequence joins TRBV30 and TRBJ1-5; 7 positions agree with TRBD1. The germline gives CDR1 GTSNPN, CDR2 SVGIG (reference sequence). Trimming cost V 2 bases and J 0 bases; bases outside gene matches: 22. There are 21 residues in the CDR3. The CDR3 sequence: CAWSPFTGEFIDRHSNQPQHF. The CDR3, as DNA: TGTGCCTGGAGTCCATTTACAGGGGAATTTATCGATCGTCATAGCAATCAGCCCCAGCATTTT.

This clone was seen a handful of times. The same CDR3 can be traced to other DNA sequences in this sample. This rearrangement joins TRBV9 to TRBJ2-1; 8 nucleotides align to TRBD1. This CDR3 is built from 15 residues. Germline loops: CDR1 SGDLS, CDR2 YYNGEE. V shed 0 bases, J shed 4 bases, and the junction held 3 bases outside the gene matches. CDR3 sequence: CASSVVGTGYNEQFF. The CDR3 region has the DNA TGTGCCAGCAGCGTAGTCGGGACAGGATACAATGAGCAGTTCTTC.

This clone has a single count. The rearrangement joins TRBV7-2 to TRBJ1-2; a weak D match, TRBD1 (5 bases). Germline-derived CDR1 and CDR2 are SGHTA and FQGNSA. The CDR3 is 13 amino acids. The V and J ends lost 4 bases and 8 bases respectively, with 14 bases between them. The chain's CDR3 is CASSSGTNGGYTF. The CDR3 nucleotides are TGTGCCAGCAGCTCCGGGACTAATGGGGGCTACACCTTC.

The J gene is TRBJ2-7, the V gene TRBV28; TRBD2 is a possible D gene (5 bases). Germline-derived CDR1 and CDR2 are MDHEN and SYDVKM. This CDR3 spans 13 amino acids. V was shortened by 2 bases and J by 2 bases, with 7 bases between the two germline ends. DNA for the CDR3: TGTGCCAGCAGTTTAGCGGGTACCTACGAGCAGTACTTC. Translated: CASSLAGTYEQYF.

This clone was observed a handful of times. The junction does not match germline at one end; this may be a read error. CDR3 region: CAIGEQGNQGNTIYF. CDR3 nucleotides: TGTGCCATCGGTGAACAGGGGAATCAAGGAAACACCATATATTTT. The chain couples TRBV10-3 to TRBJ1-3; TRBD1 matches 7 bases. The CDR3 length is 15 residues. The V gene's germline CDR1 is ENHRY and CDR2 SYGVKD.

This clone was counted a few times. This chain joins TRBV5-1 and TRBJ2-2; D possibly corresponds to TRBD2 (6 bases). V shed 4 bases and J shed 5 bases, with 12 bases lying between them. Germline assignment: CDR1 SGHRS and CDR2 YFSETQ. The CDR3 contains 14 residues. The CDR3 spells CASSPGDFTGELFF. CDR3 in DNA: TGCGCCAGCAGCCCGGGAGATTTTACCGGGGAGCTGTTTTTT.

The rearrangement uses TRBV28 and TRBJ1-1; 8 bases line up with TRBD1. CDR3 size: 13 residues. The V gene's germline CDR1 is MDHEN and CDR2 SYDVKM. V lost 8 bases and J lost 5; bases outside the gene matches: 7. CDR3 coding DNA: TGTGCCAGCGGATGGACAGGGAGGACTGAAGCTTTCTTT. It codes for CASGWTGRTEAFF.

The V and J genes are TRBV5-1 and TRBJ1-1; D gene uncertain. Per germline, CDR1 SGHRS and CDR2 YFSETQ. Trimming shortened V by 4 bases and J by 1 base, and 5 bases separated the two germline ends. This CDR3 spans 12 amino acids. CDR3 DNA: TGCGCCAGCAGCCACAGGAACACTGAAGCTTTCTTT. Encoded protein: CASSHRNTEAFF. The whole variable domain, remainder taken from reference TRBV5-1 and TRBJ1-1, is KAGVTQTPRYLIKTRGQQVTLSCSPISGHRSVSWYQQTPGQGLQFLFEYFSETQRNKGNFPGRFSGRQFSNSRSEMNVSTLELGDSALYLCASSHRNTEAFFGQGTRLTVV.

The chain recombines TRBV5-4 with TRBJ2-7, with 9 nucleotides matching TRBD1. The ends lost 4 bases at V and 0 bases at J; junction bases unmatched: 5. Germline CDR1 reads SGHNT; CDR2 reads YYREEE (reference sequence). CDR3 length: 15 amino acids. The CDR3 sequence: CASSPDRGRSYEQYV. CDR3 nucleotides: TGTGCCAGCAGCCCGGACAGGGGCCGCTCCTACGAGCAGTACGTC.

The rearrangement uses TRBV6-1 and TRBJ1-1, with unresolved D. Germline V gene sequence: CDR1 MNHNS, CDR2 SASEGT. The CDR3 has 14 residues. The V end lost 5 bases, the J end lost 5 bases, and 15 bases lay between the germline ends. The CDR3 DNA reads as TGTGCCAGCAGTCAGCCCTCCGGGTGGACTGAAGCTTTCTTT. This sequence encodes CASSQPSGWTEAFF.

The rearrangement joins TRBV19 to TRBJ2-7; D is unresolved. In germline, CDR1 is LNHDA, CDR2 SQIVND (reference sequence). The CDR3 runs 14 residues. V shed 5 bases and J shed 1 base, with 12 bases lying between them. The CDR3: CASSLSGLSYEQYF. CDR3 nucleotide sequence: TGTGCCAGTAGTCTCTCCGGGTTATCCTACGAGCAGTACTTC.

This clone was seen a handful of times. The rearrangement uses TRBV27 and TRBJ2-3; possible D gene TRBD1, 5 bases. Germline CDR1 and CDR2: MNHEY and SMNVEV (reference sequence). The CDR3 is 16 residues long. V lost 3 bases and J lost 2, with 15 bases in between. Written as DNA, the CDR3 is TGTGCCAGCAGTTTGTACAGGCAGGGCCACACAGATACGCAGTATTTT. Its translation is CASSLYRQGHTDTQYF.

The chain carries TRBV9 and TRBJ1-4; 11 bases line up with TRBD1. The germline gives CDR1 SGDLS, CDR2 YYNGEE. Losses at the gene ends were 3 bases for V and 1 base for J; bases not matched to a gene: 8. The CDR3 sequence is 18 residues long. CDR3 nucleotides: TGTGCCAGCAGCGCGAGATCCGGGACAGGGGGAACTAATGAAAAACTGTTTTTT. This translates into CASSARSGTGGTNEKLFF. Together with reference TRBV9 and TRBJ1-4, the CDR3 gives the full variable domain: DSGVTQTPKHLITATGQRVTLRCSPRSGDLSVYWYQQSLDQGLQFLIQYYNGEERAKGNILERFSAQQFPDLHSELNLSSLELGDSALYFCASSARSGTGGTNEKLFFGSGTQLSVL.

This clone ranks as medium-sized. The CDR3 loop reads CASRGDSSYEQYV. The DNA of the CDR3 is TGCGCCAGCAGGGGGGACAGTTCCTACGAGCAGTACGTC. The chain uses TRBV10-2 and TRBJ2-7; 7 bases align to TRBD1. Germline CDR1 is WSHSY and CDR2 is SAAADI. With 6 bases clipped from V and 1 base from J, the junction kept 3 bases outside the gene matches. This CDR3 spans 13 amino acids.

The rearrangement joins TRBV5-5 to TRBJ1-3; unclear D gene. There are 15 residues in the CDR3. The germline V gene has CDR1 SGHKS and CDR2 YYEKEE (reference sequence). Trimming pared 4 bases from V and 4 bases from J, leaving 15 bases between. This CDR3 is CASSLITRSGNTIYF. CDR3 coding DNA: TGTGCCAGCAGCCTCATTACCAGATCCGGAAACACCATATATTTT.

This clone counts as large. The DNA of the CDR3 is TGTGCCAGCAGCCGTCTAGCGGCTAGCACAGATACGCAGTATTTT. The encoded protein is CASSRLAASTDTQYF. The chain links TRBV11-3 to TRBJ2-3, with TRBD2 matching over 7 bases. Germline V gives CDR1 SGHNT, CDR2 YENEEA. V lost 5 bases to trimming and J lost 0 bases; unmatched junction nucleotides: 5. This CDR3 has 15 amino acids. Combining the CDR3 with reference TRBV11-3 and TRBJ2-3 gives the whole variable domain EAGVVQSPRYKIIEKKQPVAFWCNPISGHNTLYWYLQNLGQGPELLIRYENEEAVDDSQLPKDRFSAERLKGVDSTLKIQPAELGDSAVYLCASSRLAASTDTQYFGPGTRLTVL.

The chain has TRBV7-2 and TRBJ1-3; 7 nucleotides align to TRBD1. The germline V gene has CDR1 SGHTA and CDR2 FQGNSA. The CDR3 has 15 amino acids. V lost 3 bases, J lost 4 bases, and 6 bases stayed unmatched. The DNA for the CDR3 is TGTGCCAGCAGCTTTGAGGGGGCGACGGGAAACACCATATATTTT. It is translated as CASSFEGATGNTIYF.

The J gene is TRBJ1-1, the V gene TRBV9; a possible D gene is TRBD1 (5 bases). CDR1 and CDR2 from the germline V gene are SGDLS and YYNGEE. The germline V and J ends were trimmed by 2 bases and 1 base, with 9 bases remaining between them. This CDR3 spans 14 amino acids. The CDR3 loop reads CASSVGGPNTEAFF. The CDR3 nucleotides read TGTGCCAGCAGCGTGGGGGGACCGAACACTGAAGCTTTCTTT.

CDR3 coding DNA: TGCGCCAGCATGCCGGCGGTGAGCTATGGCTACACCTTC. Protein product: CASMPAVSYGYTF. The chain joins TRBV10-2 to TRBJ1-2; D unresolved. The CDR3 length is 13 residues. The germline V gene has CDR1 WSHSY and CDR2 SAAADI. V lost 7 bases and J lost 4, with 13 bases in between.

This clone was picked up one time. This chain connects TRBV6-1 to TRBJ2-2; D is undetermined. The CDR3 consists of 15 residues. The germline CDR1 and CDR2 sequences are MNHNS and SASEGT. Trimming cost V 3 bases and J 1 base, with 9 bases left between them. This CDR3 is CASSDTSENTGELFF. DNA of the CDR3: TGTGCCAGCAGTGATACAAGCGAGAACACCGGGGAGCTGTTTTTT.

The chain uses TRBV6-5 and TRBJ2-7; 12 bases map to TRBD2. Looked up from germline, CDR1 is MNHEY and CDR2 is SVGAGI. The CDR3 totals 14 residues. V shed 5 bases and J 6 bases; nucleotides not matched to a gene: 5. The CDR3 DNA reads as TGTGCCAGCAGTCCCGGACTAGCGGGAACCGAGCAGTACTTC. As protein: CASSPGLAGTEQYF.

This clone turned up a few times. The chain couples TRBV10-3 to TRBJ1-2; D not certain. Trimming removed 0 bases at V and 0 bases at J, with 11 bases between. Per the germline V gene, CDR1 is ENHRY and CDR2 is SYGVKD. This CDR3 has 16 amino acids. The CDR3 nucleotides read TGTGCCATCAGTGAGTCTCCTTTAGATCCTAACTATGGCTACACCTTC. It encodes CAISESPLDPNYGYTF.

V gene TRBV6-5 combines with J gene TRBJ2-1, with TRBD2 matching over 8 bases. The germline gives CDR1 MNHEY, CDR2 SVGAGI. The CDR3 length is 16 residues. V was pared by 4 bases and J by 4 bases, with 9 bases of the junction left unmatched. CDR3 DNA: TGTGCCAGCAGTTTGGAGAGACTAGCGATGTACAATGAGCAGTTCTTC. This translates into CASSLERLAMYNEQFF.

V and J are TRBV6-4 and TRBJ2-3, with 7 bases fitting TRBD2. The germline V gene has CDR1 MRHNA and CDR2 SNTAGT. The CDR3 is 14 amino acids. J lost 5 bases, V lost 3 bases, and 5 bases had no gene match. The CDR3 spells CASSDREVGDTQYF. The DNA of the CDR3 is TGTGCCAGCAGTGATCGGGAGGTTGGAGATACGCAGTATTTT.

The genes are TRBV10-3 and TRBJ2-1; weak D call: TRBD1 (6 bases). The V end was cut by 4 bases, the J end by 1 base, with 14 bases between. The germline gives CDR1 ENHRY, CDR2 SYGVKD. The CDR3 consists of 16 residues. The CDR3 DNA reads TGTGCCATCAGTGGGGGGTGGGGGCCGTCCTACAATGAGCAGTTCTTC. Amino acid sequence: CAISGGWGPSYNEQFF.

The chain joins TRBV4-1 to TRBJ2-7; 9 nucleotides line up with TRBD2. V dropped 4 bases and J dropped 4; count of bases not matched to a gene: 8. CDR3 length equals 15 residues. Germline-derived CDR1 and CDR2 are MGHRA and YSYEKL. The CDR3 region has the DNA TGCGCCAGCAGCCTCGTAGCTCTAGCGGGGTACGAGCAGTACTTC. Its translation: CASSLVALAGYEQYF.

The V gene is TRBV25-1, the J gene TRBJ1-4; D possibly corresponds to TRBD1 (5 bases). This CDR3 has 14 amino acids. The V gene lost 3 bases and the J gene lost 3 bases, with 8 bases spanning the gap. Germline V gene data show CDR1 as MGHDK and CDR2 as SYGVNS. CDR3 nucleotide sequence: TGTGCCAGCAGTGATTTGGGGCCTAATGAAAAACTGTTTTTT. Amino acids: CASSDLGPNEKLFF.